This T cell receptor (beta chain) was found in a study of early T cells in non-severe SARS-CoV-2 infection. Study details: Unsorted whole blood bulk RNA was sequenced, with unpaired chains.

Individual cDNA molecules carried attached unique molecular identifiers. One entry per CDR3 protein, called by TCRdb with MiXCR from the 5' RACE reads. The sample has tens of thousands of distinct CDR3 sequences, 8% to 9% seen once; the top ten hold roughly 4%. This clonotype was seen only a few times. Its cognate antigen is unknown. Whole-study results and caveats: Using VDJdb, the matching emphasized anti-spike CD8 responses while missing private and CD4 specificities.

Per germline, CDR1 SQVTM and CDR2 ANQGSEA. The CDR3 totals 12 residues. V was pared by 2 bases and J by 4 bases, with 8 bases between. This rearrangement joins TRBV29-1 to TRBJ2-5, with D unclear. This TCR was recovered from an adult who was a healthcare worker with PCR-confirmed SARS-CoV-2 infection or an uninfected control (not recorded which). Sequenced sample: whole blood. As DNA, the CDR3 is TGCAGCGTTGAATCCCCAGGAGAGACCCAGTACTTC. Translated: CSVESPGETQYF.